This TCR beta chain was identified in a study of post-analysis software for immune sequencing data. With regard to this clonotype: Its antigen is still unknown.

General study points: For normalized Chao1 diversity, multiple sclerosis patients scored significantly lower than controls did.

Presence of unique molecular identifiers characterized the TCR beta cDNA libraries. Once about 0.95 to 10 million T cells were used, roughly 0.5 million cDNA molecules resulted. TCRdb re-derived calls from the PCR reads in MiXCR, one entry per CDR3 protein. Of 750,000 to 950,000 distinct CDR3 sequences listed, about 45% were seen once; the top ten hold 4.9%. Sequencing was carried out using blood. The clonotype was recovered from a girl aged 5-17 years with multiple sclerosis.

This CDR3 is CASSPQMGGYEQFF. The CDR3 DNA reads as TGTGCCAGCAGCCCCCAAATGGGCGGCTATGAGCAGTTCTTC. V and J are TRBV7-2 and TRBJ2-1; no clear D. Germline CDR1 SGHTA, CDR2 FQGNSA. V was shortened by 5 bases and J by 8 bases, with 16 bases between the two germline ends. This CDR3 comprises 14 residues.